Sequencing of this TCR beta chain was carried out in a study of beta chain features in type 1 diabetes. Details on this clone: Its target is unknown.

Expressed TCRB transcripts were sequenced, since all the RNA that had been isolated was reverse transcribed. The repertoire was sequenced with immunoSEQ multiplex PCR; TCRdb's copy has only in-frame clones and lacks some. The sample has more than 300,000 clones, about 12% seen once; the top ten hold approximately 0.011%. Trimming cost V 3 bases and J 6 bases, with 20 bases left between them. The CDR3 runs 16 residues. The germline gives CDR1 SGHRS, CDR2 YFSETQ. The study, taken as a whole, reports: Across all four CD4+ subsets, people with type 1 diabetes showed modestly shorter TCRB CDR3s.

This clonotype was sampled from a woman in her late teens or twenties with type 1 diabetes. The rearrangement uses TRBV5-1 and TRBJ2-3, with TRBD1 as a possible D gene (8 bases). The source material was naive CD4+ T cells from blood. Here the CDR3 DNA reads TGCGCCAGCAGCTGGGGGGGGGACAGGTCATCCGATACGCAGTATTTT. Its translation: CASSWGGDRSSDTQYF.